This passage covers 29 T cell receptor beta chains from one sample sequenced in a study of T cells in pancreatic ductal adenocarcinoma. No neoadjuvant therapy was given to the selected pancreatic ductal adenocarcinoma patients before their surgery. Assay: immunoSEQ multiplex PCR; the TCRdb copy retains only in-frame clones and omits some. The sample carries 15,000 to 20,000 clones, around nine tenths recorded once. Sequencing used PBMCs. These receptor sequences come from a human donor with pancreatic ductal adenocarcinoma.

This clone has just a few counts. V gene TRBV10-3 combines with J gene TRBJ1-5; possibly TRBD1 for D (6 bases). The CDR3 has 13 amino acids. The ends were cut back, 5 bases at V and 6 bases at J, with 11 bases in the middle. The germline V gene has CDR1 ENHRY and CDR2 SYGVKD. The CDR3 region is CAISPGESQPQHF. CDR3 bases: TGTGCCATCAGTCCAGGGGAAAGTCAGCCCCAGCATTTT.

The chain couples TRBV21-1 to TRBJ1-2. TRBV21-1 is shown as a pseudogene. This CDR3 is 14 amino acids long. CDR3 nucleotide sequence: TGTGCCAGCAGCTCCGGGACTTCCATTAAAGGCTACACCTTC. Protein sequence: CASSSGTSIKGYTF.

The chain employs TRBV7-6 and TRBJ1-4; the D gene is possibly TRBD1 (6 bases). CDR3 length: 16 residues. CDR1 SGHVS and CDR2 FNYEAQ come from the germline V gene. Deletions cut 6 bases from V and 0 bases from J, with 14 bases between. The CDR3 DNA is TGTGCCAGCAGACCAGGGGTTCCTGCAACTAATGAAAAACTGTTTTTT. Its protein is CASRPGVPATNEKLFF. Using reference TRBV7-6 and TRBJ1-4 for the parts outside the CDR3, the full variable domain is GAGVSQSPRYKVTKRGQDVALRCDPISGHVSLYWYRQALGQGPEFLTYFNYEAQQDKSGLPNDRFSAERPEGSISTLTIQRTEQRDSAMYRCASRPGVPATNEKLFFGSGTQLSVL.

The CDR3 bases are TGTGCCAGCAGTTTAATCGCACTAGCGGGGGAGCAGTACTTC. It translates to CASSLIALAGEQYF. This sequence joins TRBV28 and TRBJ2-7; 10 bases map to TRBD2. The CDR3 has 14 residues. V dropped 2 bases and J dropped 7; count of bases not matched to a gene: 5. In germline, CDR1 is MDHEN, CDR2 SYDVKM.

V and J are TRBV28 and TRBJ1-6; TRBD1 might be the D (5 bases). Germline CDR1 and CDR2: MDHEN and SYDVKM. V was cut by 6 bases and J by 0 bases, with 12 bases left in between. The CDR3 is 16 amino acids. The CDR3 DNA follows: TGTGCCAGCAGCGGGGGAAGGGGCTCCTATAATTCACCCCTCCACTTT. Its translation: CASSGGRGSYNSPLHF. Combining the CDR3 with reference TRBV28 and TRBJ1-6 gives the whole variable domain DVKVTQSSRYLVKRTGEKVFLECVQDMDHENMFWYRQDPGLGLRLIYFSYDVKMKEKGDIPEGYSVSREKKERFSLILESASTNQTSMYLCASSGGRGSYNSPLHFGNGTRLTVT.

The V gene is TRBV7-9, the J gene TRBJ2-3; maybe TRBD1 (6 bases). V was cut by 1 base and J by 6 bases, with 11 bases left in between. The CDR3 has 14 amino acids. Germline V gene sequence: CDR1 SEHNR, CDR2 FQNEAQ (reference sequence). CDR3 residues: CASSLDRAGDTQYF. The DNA for the CDR3 is TGTGCCAGCAGCTTAGACAGGGCGGGCGATACGCAGTATTTT.

The genes are TRBV15 and TRBJ1-1; no definite D call. Germline loops: CDR1 LNHNV, CDR2 YYDKDF (reference sequence). Trimming stripped 0 bases from V and 1 base from J, with 9 bases between. The length of the CDR3 is 15 residues. The CDR3 here is CATSRDGSWNTEAFF. CDR3 nucleotides: TGTGCCACCAGCAGAGATGGCAGTTGGAACACTGAAGCTTTCTTT.

The chain employs TRBV11-1 and TRBJ2-7; TRBD1 agrees at 7 bases. CDR3 length: 15 residues. J was trimmed by 2 bases and V by 5 bases; bases with no gene match: 9. CDR1 SGHAT and CDR2 FQDESV come from the germline V gene (reference sequence). The CDR3 DNA is TGTGCCAGCAGCGCCACAGGGGCCACTACCTACGAGCAGTACTTC. Protein: CASSATGATTYEQYF. The complete variable domain, with remaining parts taken from reference TRBV11-1 and TRBJ2-7, reads EAEVAQSPRYKITEKSQAVAFWCDPISGHATLYWYRQILGQGPELLVQFQDESVVDDSQLPKDRFSAERLKGVDSTLKIQPAELGDSAMYLCASSATGATTYEQYFGPGTRLTVT.

The chain joins TRBV11-2 to TRBJ2-5; maybe TRBD2 (5 bases). CDR1 and CDR2 from the germline V gene are SGHAT and FQNNGV. The CDR3 runs to 16 residues. V gave up 5 bases and J gave up 5 bases, with 21 bases separating them. This chain's CDR3 is CASSPVAGVVGETQYF. CDR3 DNA sequence: TGTGCCAGCAGCCCAGTCGCGGGCGTAGTGGGGGAGACCCAGTACTTC.

This sequence joins TRBV5-6 and TRBJ1-4; weak D call: TRBD1 (5 bases). Germline lookup yields CDR1 SGHDT and CDR2 YYEEEE. The CDR3 contains 14 residues. Trimming pared 4 bases from V and 3 bases from J, leaving 10 bases between. The CDR3, as DNA: TGTGCCAGCAGCCCCGGGACTGCTAATGAAAAACTGTTTTTT. It codes for CASSPGTANEKLFF.

This clone came up once. The chain links TRBV7-3 to TRBJ1-1, with D possibly being TRBD1 (6 bases). This CDR3 is 16 amino acids long. Germline CDR1 and CDR2: SGHTA and FQGTGA. V was shortened by 2 bases and J by 0 bases, with 13 bases between the two germline ends. The CDR3 here is CASSLGGEGVNTEAFF. In DNA form, the CDR3 reads TGTGCCAGCAGCTTAGGGGGCGAGGGAGTGAACACTGAAGCTTTCTTT.

A few counts support this clone. The chain links TRBV7-3 to TRBJ2-1; TRBD1 agrees at 7 bases. CDR3 length equals 15 residues. CDR1 is SGHTA, CDR2 FQGTGA, per germline. J gave up 8 bases and V 4 bases, and 11 bases lay outside the gene matches. As DNA, the CDR3 is TGTGCCAGCAGCTCCGGGACAGCACGAGGGGATGAGCAGTTCTTC. Its protein product is CASSSGTARGDEQFF.

This clone is a singleton in its sample. The chain carries TRBV19 and TRBJ2-5; 9 bases are a match to TRBD1. CDR1 LNHDA and CDR2 SQIVND come from the germline V gene (reference sequence). With V trimmed by 5 bases and J by 4 bases, 8 bases remained unmatched. The CDR3 is 15 amino acids. The CDR3 here is CASSLGQGNGETQYF. The CDR3 DNA is TGTGCCAGTAGTCTAGGACAGGGGAATGGAGAGACCCAGTACTTC.

J is TRBJ2-5 and V is TRBV7-2, with TRBD2 matching over 7 bases. Trimming at V came to 6 bases and at J to 2 bases, leaving 9 bases not matched to a gene. The CDR3 totals 15 residues. Germline V gene data show CDR1 as SGHTA and CDR2 as FQGNSA. For the CDR3, the DNA is TGTGCCAGCAGAGGGAGGCTAGCGGCACAAGAGACCCAGTACTTC. It codes for CASRGRLAAQETQYF.

The V and J genes are TRBV29-1 and TRBJ2-2; 9 bases match TRBD1. This CDR3 spans 15 amino acids. CDR1 is SQVTM and CDR2 is ANQGSEA in the germline V gene. J lost 6 bases, V lost 2 bases, and 7 bases had no gene match. The CDR3 bases are TGCAGCGTTGAATTAACAGGGGGCTTACCCGGGGAGCTGTTTTTT. Amino acids: CSVELTGGLPGELFF.

This clone was detected only once. The rearrangement links TRBV9 to TRBJ2-7; TRBD2 might be the D (7 bases). Germline V gene data show CDR1 as SGDLS and CDR2 as YYNGEE. V was trimmed by 0 bases and J by 3 bases, leaving 13 bases between them. CDR3 size: 15 residues. The CDR3 reads CASSVDGGGFYEQYF. The CDR3 nucleotides are TGTGCCAGCAGCGTAGATGGGGGGGGCTTCTACGAGCAGTACTTC.

This sequence joins TRBV10-3 and TRBJ2-7; 8 bases fit TRBD2. The germline CDR1 and CDR2 sequences are ENHRY and SYGVKD. Trimming took 6 bases from V and 6 from J; bases not matched to a gene: 4. The CDR3 extends over 12 amino acids. The CDR3 here is CAIRRGAGEQYF. For the CDR3, the DNA is TGTGCCATCAGGCGGGGGGCCGGCGAGCAGTACTTC.

V usage is TRBV5-1 and J usage is TRBJ2-3; D call uncertain. Trimming stripped 1 base from V and 2 bases from J, with 8 bases between. CDR3 length: 14 amino acids. Looked up from germline, CDR1 is SGHRS and CDR2 is YFSETQ. The CDR3, as DNA: TGCGCCAGCAGCTTGTTAGCCTCCACAGATACGCAGTATTTT. Encoded protein: CASSLLASTDTQYF.

The gene calls are TRBV18 and TRBJ1-2; D remains ambiguous. V gave up 6 bases and J gave up 0 bases, with 11 bases separating them. The CDR3 runs to 14 residues. CDR1 and CDR2 (germline): KGHSH, LQKENI. CDR3 region: CASSPDTSNYGYTF. The CDR3 DNA follows: TGTGCCAGCTCCCCAGACACGTCTAACTATGGCTACACCTTC.

J is TRBJ2-5 and V is TRBV15, with 7 nucleotides matching TRBD1. J was trimmed by 7 bases and V by 8 bases; bases with no gene match: 10. CDR3 size: 13 residues. Germline-derived CDR1 and CDR2 are LNHNV and YYDKDF (reference sequence). As DNA, the CDR3 is TGTGCCACCGGGACAGACCGCTCTGGGACCCAGTACTTC. Amino acid sequence: CATGTDRSGTQYF.

The chain recombines TRBV6-1 with TRBJ1-2; no clear D. Trimming stripped 5 bases from V and 7 bases from J, with 14 bases between. CDR1 is MNHNS and CDR2 is SASEGT in the germline V gene. This CDR3 contains 13 residues. The CDR3 DNA sequence: TGTGCCAGCAGTCCCCGCGTGATCGCTGGCTACACCTTC. This encodes CASSPRVIAGYTF.

The CDR3 region has the DNA TGCGCCAGCAGCTTGAGTGTGGCGGGGGGGAGCACAGATACGCAGTATTTT. Translating gives CASSLSVAGGSTDTQYF. The V and J genes are TRBV5-1 and TRBJ2-3, with TRBD2 matching over 9 bases. This CDR3 has 17 amino acids. CDR1 and CDR2 (germline): SGHRS, YFSETQ. After removal of 1 base from V and 0 bases from J, the junction contained 6 bases not matched to a gene.

The V and J genes are TRBV5-1 and TRBJ1-1; 9 bases fit TRBD1. The CDR3 runs to 13 residues. V gave up 5 bases and J gave up 3 bases; unmatched junction bases: 2. Germline CDR1 SGHRS, CDR2 YFSETQ. CDR3 DNA sequence: TGCGCCAGCAGGAGGGACAGGGACACTGAAGCTTTCTTT. The encoded protein is CASRRDRDTEAFF. Supplemented by reference TRBV5-1 and TRBJ1-1, the full variable domain reads KAGVTQTPRYLIKTRGQQVTLSCSPISGHRSVSWYQQTPGQGLQFLFEYFSETQRNKGNFPGRFSGRQFSNSRSEMNVSTLELGDSALYLCASRRDRDTEAFFGQGTRLTVV.

This chain links TRBV6-5 with TRBJ1-1; D might be TRBD1 (6 bases). The CDR3 totals 12 residues. Trimming pared 7 bases from V and 10 bases from J, leaving 16 bases between. Germline V gene lookup returns CDR1 MNHEY and CDR2 SVGAGI. The CDR3 bases are TGTGCCAGCAAACCCACAGGGTCCGTAGCTTTCTTT. It yields the protein CASKPTGSVAFF.

The rearrangement uses TRBV18 and TRBJ2-5, with unresolved D. Trimming took 2 bases from V and 1 from J, leaving 8 bases between them. In germline, CDR1 is KGHSH, CDR2 LQKENI. The length of the CDR3 is 14 residues. The CDR3 is CASSPGQSQETQYF. The CDR3 DNA is TGTGCCAGCTCACCAGGGCAATCCCAAGAGACCCAGTACTTC.

The rearrangement uses TRBV2 and TRBJ2-1, with 10 bases aligning to TRBD2. Germline V gene sequence: CDR1 SNHLY, CDR2 FYNNEI. The CDR3 is 14 amino acids. Losses at the gene ends were 8 bases for V and 6 bases for J; bases not matched to a gene: 7. DNA for the CDR3: TGTGCCAGCGTGGAGCGGGGGGGCCTCAATGAGCAGTTCTTC. This sequence encodes CASVERGGLNEQFF.

The CDR3 region is CASNSAGAETQYF. In nucleotides, the CDR3 is TGCGCCAGCAATAGTGCAGGGGCCGAGACCCAGTACTTC. The rearrangement joins TRBV5-1 to TRBJ2-5, with a tentative D call TRBD1 (6 bases). The CDR3 length is 13 residues. Trimming removed 6 bases at V and 5 bases at J, with 14 bases between. The germline V gene encodes CDR1 SGHRS and CDR2 YFSETQ.

The chain couples TRBV11-2 to TRBJ2-5; 7 nucleotides match TRBD1. Losses at the gene ends were 5 bases for V and 5 bases for J; bases not matched to a gene: 5. Germline CDR1 SGHAT, CDR2 FQNNGV. This CDR3 comprises 13 residues. CDR3: CASSPGTVETQYF. The CDR3 region has the DNA TGTGCCAGCAGCCCCGGGACAGTTGAGACCCAGTACTTC. Combining the CDR3 with reference TRBV11-2 and TRBJ2-5 gives the whole variable domain EAGVAQSPRYKIIEKRQSVAFWCNPISGHATLYWYQQILGQGPKLLIQFQNNGVVDDSQLPKDRFSAERLKGVDSTLKIQPAKLEDSAVYLCASSPGTVETQYFGPGTRLLVL.

The sample holds one count of this clone. V is TRBV5-1 and J is TRBJ2-5; 13 bases are a match to TRBD2. V gave up 4 bases and J gave up 2 bases; unmatched junction bases: 11. There are 18 residues in the CDR3. From germline, CDR1 is SGHRS and CDR2 YFSETQ. The CDR3 protein is CASSIYRTSGGTQETQYF. The DNA of the CDR3 is TGCGCCAGCAGCATTTACCGGACTAGCGGGGGAACACAAGAGACCCAGTACTTC.